Included here is one T cell receptor beta chain sequence, with context. Its target is not known. Data came from immunoSEQ multiplex PCR; TCRdb stores just in-frame clones and leaves some out. This sample has hundreds of thousands of clones, with 90% to 97% found just once. The data were taken from a study of shared clonotypes between healthy human individuals. Findings and limits, study-wide: It was the non-shared clonotypes that had lower generation probabilities than clonotypes shared by all four donors.

The TCR comes from a woman aged 30 to 39 in good health. Sequencing was performed on naive CD4+ T cells sorted from blood. Subset noted: CD45RA+ positively selected.

The CDR3 loop is CASRLGTTSTDTQYF. CDR3 DNA sequence: TGTGCCAGTAGATTGGGGACAACTAGCACAGATACGCAGTATTTT. V gene TRBV19 combines with J gene TRBJ2-3; possibly TRBD1 for D (6 bases). There are 15 residues in the CDR3. Trimming cost V 6 bases and J 0 bases, with 13 bases left between them. Germline CDR1 reads LNHDA; CDR2 reads SQIVND (reference sequence).